This T cell receptor beta chain stems from a study of blood T cell repertoires in COVID-19. Study overall: Whether acute or convalescent, the COVID-19 samples came from the United States, Italy and Spain. T cells, B-cell-depleted T cells, or PBMCs provided the cDNA or gDNA that served as material.

The authors' processing: Nucleated cell counts were estimated from reference gene primer amplification. Libraries were prepared by immunoSEQ multiplex PCR; TCRdb keeps only in-frame clonotypes and omits some of them. V and J calls and clone size come straight from that table; D and trimming were deduced from the DNA. In the table there are tens of thousands of clones, 81% of which are singletons. Germline lookup yields CDR1 KGHSH and CDR2 LQKENI. J was trimmed by 2 bases and V by 5 bases; bases with no gene match: 6. This CDR3 is 15 amino acids long. Patients in Seattle were enrolled during active infection, then followed longitudinally.

This TCR was sampled from an elderly woman with COVID-19, enrolled during active disease. The sample was peripheral blood. The V call is TRBV18, the J call TRBJ2-7; 10 positions match TRBD2. In nucleotides, the CDR3 is TGTGCCAGCTCAACCACTACTAGCGGGACCTACGAGCAGTACTTC. This codes for CASSTTTSGTYEQYF.